This record covers a single T cell receptor beta chain. The specificity of this receptor is unknown. Per-base qualities were not stored, and no clone one base away is much larger. Spanning cysteine to phenylalanine, the CDR3 consists of 15 amino acids. The DNA shown is the 45-base CDR3, in frame from base 1. CDR1 and CDR2 are read off the germline V gene (reference sequence) as SGHNT and YYREEE. Between the V and J ends, shortened by 0 bases and 2 bases respectively, the junction contains 10 bases. The sample belongs to a study of cytomegalovirus exposure and HLA in healthy donors (dated by TCRdb to 2016 to 2017). Regarding the research as a whole: An earlier analysis of roughly 500 of the donors reported approximately 300 Gb of sequence data and 117 million unique TCR beta sequences obtained from about 170 million T cells. Roughly 290 gigabases of sequencing data and 70 million to 100 million unique TCR sequences made up an early release that covered 640 HLA-typed donors. Among the roughly 400 genotyped donors, around 81% belonged to the genetic ancestry cluster associated with self-reported Caucasian donors. The study aimed to test whether cataloging public T cell receptors could reveal signatures of past pathogen exposure. The study used immunosequencing to profile the T cell repertoires of 670 or so subjects and linked those repertoires to cytomegalovirus serostatus. Along with the roughly 700-subject first cohort, a separate validation cohort of over a hundred different subjects was used. To predict cytomegalovirus infection status, the study combined high-throughput TCR immunosequencing, statistical association of individual TCRs with disease status, and machine learning. A later analysis re-analyzed previously published TCR beta repertoires from several hundred donors and added high-resolution HLA genotyping to study TCR occurrence patterns. Rather than using new phenotypic data, the later analysis identified candidate immune exposures from TCR beta sequences and from how often those sequences occurred across donors. In an earlier analysis of roughly 540 of the donors, high-throughput TCR beta sequencing was used to judge whether each TCR beta V gene segment behaved as functional or pseudogenic. Donor age, sex, ethnicity and CMV serostatus were collected together with the repertoire data. A later genetic analysis used genome-wide SNP genotypes for 398 of the 666 donors, treating that subset as a discovery cohort. All discovery cohort repertoires had been generated using a single sequencing platform. HLA typing covered class I and class II loci at four-digit resolution. The number of donors typed differed by locus, with about 629-640 for A, B, C, DRB1 and DQB1, more than 500 for DQA1, under 610 for DPA1, and some 440 for DPB1. A handful of DR-DQ haplotypes were treated as single units for association and clustering because of strong linkage in the cohort. Across about 370 genotyped donors of the cohort, an average of about 250,000 unique TCR beta nucleotide sequences per donor were sequenced, and around 20% of those sequences were non-productive.

The library was prepared using the immunoSEQ multiplex PCR assay. A mixture of 60 forward primers for TCR Vbeta segments and 13 reverse primers for TCR Jbeta segments was used in the multiplex PCR. A multiplex PCR assay on genomic DNA amplified the CDR3 region of rearranged TCR beta genes. The Illumina HiSeq System was used to sequence the amplified TCR beta libraries as 87-base-pair reads. From the authors' description of their analysis: A later analysis tallied tens of millions of unique TCR beta chains across the approximately 670 repertoires, and approximately 12 million of those chains were shared by two or more donors. Raw reads were error-corrected and collapsed into unique sequences with a nearest-neighbor algorithm that merged closely related sequences to remove PCR and sequencing errors. Alignment of CDR3 sequences to IMGT reference sequences was used to assign V, D and J gene segments. For a sequence to be retained, a match of at least six nucleotides to both a V gene segment and a J gene segment was required. A rearrangement counted as productive if the CDR3 had no stop codons and remained in frame with V and J, and every other rearrangement counted as non-productive. Following IMGT convention, CDR3 was defined as the stretch from the second conserved V-encoded cysteine to the conserved J-encoded phenylalanine. In an earlier analysis of 500 to 650 of the donors, sequences lacking an unambiguous match to a single V gene segment were excluded. An earlier analysis of approximately 590 of the donors classified V segments as functional when productive rearrangements were above 56.7% and as segregating when the standard deviation between donors was above 5%. A statistical classification framework was built to diagnose cytomegalovirus status from the catalog of TCR beta chain sequences. In a later analysis, V and J genes were assigned by comparing TCR nucleotide sequences against IMGT/GENE-DB human TR gene sequences. Using the TCRdist pipeline, a later analysis assigned CDR3 sequences along with most-parsimonious VDJ recombination scenarios. In a later analysis, each TCR beta chain was defined by its CDR3 amino acid sequence together with its V-gene family, and reads without a unique V-gene family were excluded. As a way to deal with suspected cross-contamination and a sequencing artifact, a later analysis dropped approximately 570 nucleotide sequences that were highly shared and had low generation probability. For each public chain, a later analysis derived a clonal expansion index from normalized ranks of inferred template counts within each repertoire. In a later analysis, generation probabilities were computed using a VDJ recombination model fitted to out-of-frame rearrangements, and the results were checked against IGoR. In a later analysis, TCR-TCR, TCR-HLA and TCR-CMV co-occurrence was scored with hypergeometric tests, and a repertoire-size bias correction was applied to TCR pairs. To estimate false discovery rates, a later analysis permuted the HLA or CMV assignments 20 times. In a later analysis, co-occurring TCRs were grouped using DBSCAN, and TCRdist sequence similarity was added for clustering within HLA-allele-positive subsets. Repertoires with fewer than 30,000 or more than 120,000 public chains, plus five repertoires with anomalous nucleotide sharing, were excluded from co-occurrence clustering. The immuneACCESS repertoire file appears here via TCRdb, limited to in-frame rearrangements. These files lack a portion of the clones; in checked studies, under half of the deficit traces to unresolved V genes, and the cause of the others is not known. The DNA gave D and trimming, while V, J and clone size come from that table. In this sample the table shows around 160,000 clones, 77% of which occur a single time. The ten largest clones capture around 2.1% of the sample.

The cohort comprised more than 550 healthy bone marrow donors. At the time of sampling, all cohort members were nominally healthy, though unrecorded immune exposures were likely present. The donor was CMV seropositive and belonged to the group of a few hundred seropositive cohort members. Every donor gave a peripheral blood sample, and the peripheral blood mononuclear cells from that sample were used for TCR beta sequencing. Genomic DNA was extracted from the blood cell samples with the Qiagen DNeasy Blood Extraction Kit. The research as a whole found: A further reported finding was that TCR beta sequences accurately predicted the HLA-A and HLA-B alleles for most subjects in the first cohort. According to the authors, the approach could potentially be generalized to other disease states and immunological phenotypes. In a later analysis, the rate of TCR association differed among HLA loci, with DRB1 alleles having the most associated TCRs and HLA-C alleles having the fewest. Because HLA typing was unavailable for some donors at each locus, only the typed subset was used in association tests. In a later analysis, about 16,000 TCR beta sequences were associated with specific HLA alleles at a false discovery rate of 0.05. A later analysis reported that several top co-occurrence clusters appeared linked to parvovirus B19, influenza, CMV and Epstein-Barr virus. In vitro tests confirmed that three of the cytomegalovirus-associated TCR beta chains recognize cytomegalovirus antigens. In a later analysis, HLA-associated TCR beta chains were found to be more clonally expanded and to have lower generation probabilities than equally common non-associated chains. The presence/absence analyses assumed that sequencing depth was roughly uniform across donors, and that assumption may not be true. In both the original and validation cohorts, the classifier was reported to diagnose cytomegalovirus status with high specificity and sensitivity. According to a later genetic analysis, donors in an Asian-associated ancestry cluster had fewer N-insertions in productive TCRs than the approximately 700-donor mean. A total of 150 to 200 TCR beta chains were listed by the study as associated with cytomegalovirus. The 87-base-pair reads could not distinguish some IMGT-functional V segments, including TRBV6-2 and TRBV6-3, so those segments were excluded. A group of highly shared sequence variants was considered likely to be a technical artifact of the sequencing pipeline. This cohort had only TCR beta chains sequenced, and the lack of alpha or paired-chain data limited which features could be detected. Assigning TCR associations to individual alleles was difficult when HLA alleles, especially DR and DQ, strongly co-occurred. Immune exposure information for the cohort was limited to CMV serostatus. An earlier analysis of approximately 530 of the donors showed that most TCR beta V segments appeared in productive rearrangements either about 87% or about 30% of the time, which broadly matched IMGT annotations. V-gene and J-gene trimming of TCR beta chains was associated with a missense DCLRE1C variant in a later genetic analysis, and the association was replicated in an independent cohort. Because counts were too low, some 17 rarely observed V segments, including chromosome 9 orphons, were left out of the earlier analysis of over 550 of the donors. While some public TCRs were present in many individuals, most TCR sequences turned up only very rarely across donors. Correlated functional status among segregating V segments might be attributable to linkage disequilibrium, but an unknown experimental factor could not be ruled out. A later analysis found that most CMV-associated TCR beta chains appeared HLA-restricted, with HLA associations seemingly driven largely by CMV exposure.

This chain is built from TRBV5-4 and TRBJ2-3, and perhaps TRBD2 as D gene, on 5 matching bases. This sequence was found in a man aged 50-59 years in good health and CMV-seropositive. Sequenced sample: PBMCs. The sequenced DNA is TGTGCCAGCAGCTTGGTAGGACTTCACACAGATACGCAGTATTTT. Protein translation: CASSLVGLHTDTQYF.